Listed here are 30 T cell receptor beta chains from one sample, sequenced in a study of control samples from healthy donors and cancer patients. Some clones are missing from TCRdb's copy, which holds only in-frame ones; the method was immunoSEQ multiplex PCR. The table shows some 140,000 clones, with roughly 89% occurring only once. Sample: blood. The receptors come from a man aged 25 to 40 in good health.

The table lists this clone with a count of one. This rearrangement joins TRBV2 to TRBJ1-6, with 9 bases that match TRBD1. This CDR3 is built from 14 residues. The V gene's germline CDR1 is SNHLY and CDR2 FYNNEI. The trim removed 5 bases at V and 9 bases at J, leaving 5 bases unmatched. The CDR3 here is CASSLTGGGSPLHF. The DNA of the CDR3 is TGTGCCAGCAGTCTTACAGGGGGCGGTTCACCCCTCCACTTT.

The V gene is TRBV2, the J gene TRBJ1-2, with 7 bases aligning to TRBD1. V lost 7 bases, J lost 3 bases, and 11 bases stayed unmatched. CDR1 is SNHLY and CDR2 is FYNNEI in the germline V gene. The CDR3 totals 15 residues. CDR3 bases: TGTGCCAGCACGGTCCTACAGGGGAAATACTATGGCTACACCTTC. Amino acids: CASTVLQGKYYGYTF.

The rearrangement joins TRBV6-5 to TRBJ1-1, with D maybe TRBD1 (5 bases). The CDR3 covers 13 residues. Germline lookup yields CDR1 MNHEY and CDR2 SVGAGI. V was shortened by 7 bases and J by 7 bases, with 16 bases between the two germline ends. CDR3 sequence: CASIVSGLYEAFF. CDR3 in DNA: TGTGCCAGCATTGTTTCGGGACTGTATGAAGCTTTCTTT.

The chain recombines TRBV11-2 with TRBJ2-2, with 7 bases matching TRBD1. Germline CDR1 and CDR2: SGHAT and FQNNGV. CDR3 size: 14 residues. With 3 bases clipped from V and 4 bases from J, the junction kept 2 bases outside the gene matches. The chain's CDR3 is CASSLGQITGELFF. DNA of the CDR3: TGTGCCAGCAGCTTGGGACAGATCACCGGGGAGCTGTTTTTT.

DNA for the CDR3: TGTGCCAGTAGTCCCCGTCGGATCAACAATGAGCAGTTCTTC. Its protein is CASSPRRINNEQFF. The chain combines TRBV19 with TRBJ2-1; D uncertain. Germline V gives CDR1 LNHDA, CDR2 SQIVND (reference sequence). V lost 5 bases and J 5 bases, leaving 13 bases between the germline ends. This CDR3 region has 14 residues.

The chain links TRBV6-5 to TRBJ1-4; D may be TRBD1 (6 bases). CDR3 length: 14 amino acids. From germline, CDR1 is MNHEY and CDR2 SVGAGI. The germline V and J ends were trimmed by 5 bases and 5 bases, with 12 bases remaining between them. The CDR3 sequence: CASSKDSVNEKLFF. The CDR3 coding sequence is TGTGCCAGCAGTAAGGACAGCGTCAATGAAAAACTGTTTTTT.

This clone was recorded once. This chain links TRBV6-2 or TRBV6-3 with TRBJ2-2; no clear D. V was clipped by 2 bases and J by 4 bases, with 5 bases between them. CDR1 MNHEY and CDR2 SVGEGT come from the germline V gene. The CDR3 has 13 amino acids. The CDR3 reads CASSYRTTGELFF. DNA for the CDR3: TGTGCCAGCAGTTACCGTACCACCGGGGAGCTGTTTTTT.

The rearrangement joins TRBV7-8 to TRBJ1-6; 10 bases agree with TRBD1. V lost 5 bases to trimming and J lost 7 bases; unmatched junction nucleotides: 5. The CDR3 spans 15 residues. Germline loops: CDR1 SGHVS, CDR2 FQNEAQ. CDR3 sequence: CASSPTGGANSPLHF. CDR3 DNA sequence: TGTGCCAGCAGCCCGACAGGGGGCGCAAATTCACCCCTCCACTTT.

The chain links TRBV6-2 or TRBV6-3 to TRBJ2-7; TRBD1 might be the D (5 bases). Germline V lookup: CDR1 MNHEY, CDR2 SVGEGT. V lost 2 bases and J lost 0, with 8 bases in between. This CDR3 contains 14 residues. CDR3 sequence (DNA): TGTGCCAGCAGTTACACCGACAGCTCCTACGAGCAGTACTTC. It codes for CASSYTDSSYEQYF.

This clone was detected once. V usage is TRBV4-1 and J usage is TRBJ2-5, with D possibly TRBD1 on 6 matching bases. V was cut by 0 bases and J by 2 bases, with 13 bases left in between. There are 16 residues in the CDR3. Germline CDR1 is MGHRA and CDR2 is YSYEKL. CDR3: CASSQDSGVRQETQYF. For the CDR3, the DNA is TGCGCCAGCAGCCAAGATTCAGGGGTGAGGCAAGAGACCCAGTACTTC.

V gene TRBV30 combines with J gene TRBJ2-1; D gene uncertain. Germline V gene data show CDR1 as GTSNPN and CDR2 as SVGIG (reference sequence). The CDR3 loop spans 13 amino acids. V was clipped by 0 bases and J by 3 bases, with 6 bases between them. The CDR3 region has the DNA TGTGCCTGGAGTGTATCGCACTACAATGAGCAGTTCTTC. Its translation is CAWSVSHYNEQFF.

This clone appeared a single time. This chain uses TRBV15 with TRBJ1-5, with D possibly TRBD1 on 5 matching bases. CDR3 length: 16 residues. Per germline, CDR1 LNHNV and CDR2 YYDKDF (reference sequence). Deletions cut 0 bases from V and 1 base from J, with 10 bases between. CDR3 protein: CATSREGVSSNQPQHF. The DNA for the CDR3 is TGTGCCACCAGCAGAGAGGGGGTATCGAGCAATCAGCCCCAGCATTTT.

The V gene is TRBV27, the J gene TRBJ1-2; D unclear. Germline V gives CDR1 MNHEY, CDR2 SMNVEV (reference sequence). The CDR3 runs 16 residues. Trimming took off 4 bases at V and 2 bases at J, with 17 bases between the two ends. For the CDR3, the DNA is TGTGCCAGCAGTTCCCTTACCTTGGACGGGAACTATGGCTACACCTTC. The encoded protein is CASSSLTLDGNYGYTF.

The V call is TRBV13, the J call TRBJ1-2, with a weak D call TRBD1 (5 bases). Germline values: CDR1 PRHDT, CDR2 FYEKMQ (reference sequence). This CDR3 region has 14 residues. Trimming removed 5 bases from V and 5 bases from J, with 15 bases in between. CDR3 region: CASSHREGRYGYTF. As DNA, the CDR3 is TGTGCCAGCAGCCACCGAGAGGGGAGATATGGCTACACCTTC.

V is TRBV12-5 and J is TRBJ1-2; possibly TRBD1 for D (6 bases). The ends were cut back, 6 bases at V and 4 bases at J, with 18 bases in the middle. The CDR3 sequence is 15 residues long. Germline V lookup: CDR1 LGHNT, CDR2 FRNRAP. CDR3 protein: CASGLGTGPGYGYTF. For the CDR3, the DNA is TGTGCTAGTGGCCTGGGAACAGGGCCGGGCTATGGCTACACCTTC.

This clone was observed a single time. V usage is TRBV3-1 (or the pseudogene TRBV3-2) and J usage is TRBJ2-7, with D possibly TRBD1 on 6 matching bases. V lost 5 bases and J lost 5, with 10 bases in between. CDR1 is LGHDT, CDR2 YNNKEL, per germline (reference sequence). CDR3 size: 12 residues. CDR3 nucleotide sequence: TGTGCCAGCAGCTATACAGGGAACGAGCAGTACTTC. This encodes CASSYTGNEQYF.

This sequence joins TRBV4-3 and TRBJ2-2; D perhaps matches TRBD2 (6 bases). Germline values: CDR1 LGHNA, CDR2 YSLEER. V was clipped by 2 bases and J by 0 bases, with 16 bases between them. This CDR3 has 18 amino acids. The CDR3 DNA is TGCGCCAGCAGCCAATTACGGCTAGCGTCCGCGAACACCGGGGAGCTGTTTTTT. Its translation: CASSQLRLASANTGELFF.

This clone appeared a single time. The chain links TRBV19 to TRBJ1-1; D is unclear. Germline loops: CDR1 LNHDA, CDR2 SQIVND (reference sequence). V was clipped by 6 bases and J by 7 bases, with 6 bases between them. The CDR3 length is 10 residues. The CDR3 here is CASRPREAFF. The CDR3 DNA reads TGTGCCAGTAGACCCCGTGAAGCTTTCTTT.

The chain joins TRBV28 to TRBJ1-1, with a weak D call TRBD1 (5 bases). The V gene lost 3 bases and the J gene lost 0 bases, with 11 bases spanning the gap. The CDR3 runs to 15 residues. Per the germline V gene, CDR1 is MDHEN and CDR2 is SYDVKM. Here the CDR3 DNA reads TGTGCCAGCAGTTTCGTTCAGGGACTGAACACTGAAGCTTTCTTT. Protein sequence: CASSFVQGLNTEAFF.

The J gene is TRBJ2-3, the V gene TRBV6-2 or TRBV6-3; D not certain. The ends were cut back, 4 bases at V and 0 bases at J, with 14 bases in the middle. From germline, CDR1 is MNHEY and CDR2 SVGEGT. This CDR3 spans 16 amino acids. The CDR3 loop is CASSSLRWISTDTQYF. CDR3 DNA: TGTGCCAGCAGTTCCCTTCGATGGATTAGCACAGATACGCAGTATTTT.

DNA for the CDR3: TGTGCCAGCAGTTTATCTTCCCCGGCGGGGACCCAGTACTTC. This translates into CASSLSSPAGTQYF. The V gene is TRBV27, the J gene TRBJ2-5; a weak D match, TRBD2 (5 bases). Trimming cost V 0 bases and J 7 bases, with 12 bases left between them. CDR3 length equals 14 residues. Germline V gene sequence: CDR1 MNHEY, CDR2 SMNVEV (reference sequence).

The gene calls are TRBV6-1 and TRBJ1-2; D not resolved. Trimming removed 2 bases from V and 7 bases from J, with 17 bases in between. The length of the CDR3 is 15 residues. Germline V CDR1 and CDR2: MNHNS, SASEGT. In DNA, the CDR3 is TGTGCCAGCAGTGAATCCATTAGTAGCGGACGTGGCTACACCTTC. Encoded protein: CASSESISSGRGYTF.

The rearrangement uses TRBV5-1 and TRBJ2-5, with D perhaps TRBD1 (6 bases). Trimming cost V 2 bases and J 5 bases, with 13 bases left between them. The CDR3 runs to 14 residues. Germline loops: CDR1 SGHRS, CDR2 YFSETQ. CDR3 nucleotide sequence: TGCGCCAGCAGCTTAGAACAGGGTGCGGAGACCCAGTACTTC. Translating it yields CASSLEQGAETQYF.

This chain connects TRBV10-1 to TRBJ2-7; maybe TRBD1 (6 bases). Germline loops: CDR1 WNHNN, CDR2 SYGVQD (reference sequence). V lost 5 bases, J lost 3 bases, and 17 bases lay in between. The CDR3 extends over 15 amino acids. CDR3 sequence reads: CASSPPGHQFYEQYF. CDR3 nucleotides: TGCGCCAGCAGTCCTCCGGGACACCAATTCTACGAGCAGTACTTC.

CDR3 DNA: TGTGCCAGCAGCTTAAGGGGACTAGATAATTCACCCCTCCACTTT. Its protein product is CASSLRGLDNSPLHF. The gene calls are TRBV7-6 and TRBJ1-6, with D possibly being TRBD1 (5 bases). This CDR3 spans 15 amino acids. CDR1 and CDR2 (germline): SGHVS, FNYEAQ. Trimming took off 2 bases at V and 5 bases at J, with 10 bases between the two ends.

The rearrangement links TRBV7-9 to TRBJ1-2; weak D call: TRBD1 (5 bases). Deletions cut 3 bases from V and 8 bases from J, with 10 bases between. Germline lookup yields CDR1 SEHNR and CDR2 FQNEAQ (reference sequence). The CDR3 covers 12 residues. The CDR3 DNA reads as TGTGCCAGCAGCTTTACAGGTGGCGGCTACACCTTC. Its protein is CASSFTGGGYTF.

The rearrangement uses TRBV7-9 and TRBJ2-2; maybe TRBD1 (5 bases). V shed 6 bases and J shed 3 bases, with 11 bases lying between them. The V gene's germline CDR1 is SEHNR and CDR2 FQNEAQ (reference sequence). The CDR3 extends over 14 amino acids. CDR3 coding DNA: TGTGCCAGCAGATCGACAGAGTACACCGGGGAGCTGTTTTTT. Encoded protein: CASRSTEYTGELFF.

The chain links TRBV7-8 to TRBJ1-4; 10 bases are shared with TRBD1. Losses at the gene ends were 4 bases for V and 7 bases for J; bases not matched to a gene: 0. The CDR3 sequence is 13 residues long. Germline V gene data show CDR1 as SGHVS and CDR2 as FQNEAQ. CDR3 coding DNA: TGTGCCAGCAGCTGGGACAGGGGTGAAAAACTGTTTTTT. This translates into CASSWDRGEKLFF.

The rearrangement uses TRBV7-3 and TRBJ2-1; 10 bases align to TRBD2. CDR1 is SGHTA and CDR2 is FQGTGA in the germline V gene. There are 18 residues in the CDR3. After removal of 1 base from V and 7 bases from J, the junction contained 13 bases not matched to a gene. CDR3 residues: CASSLIPSGRIRGNEQFF. The CDR3 nucleotides read TGTGCCAGCAGCTTAATCCCTAGCGGGAGAATTCGGGGGAATGAGCAGTTCTTC.

The table lists this clone with a count of one. The genes are TRBV5-6 and TRBJ2-1, with D possibly matching TRBD2 (6 bases). Germline assignment: CDR1 SGHDT and CDR2 YYEEEE. The CDR3 is 11 amino acids. V dropped 2 bases and J dropped 11 bases, with 8 bases sitting between them. CDR3 sequence (DNA): TGTGCCAGCAGCTTCGGGGGAAAGCAGTTCTTC. Translated: CASSFGGKQFF.